The rows below give T cell receptor beta chains drawn from one sample of a study of blood T cell repertoires in COVID-19. Here immunoSEQ multiplex PCR was the method, and the copy in TCRdb shows in-frame clones only, minus some. The table records about 250,000 clones, around 82% of them present only once. Sequences were obtained from peripheral blood. The receptors come from an elderly man with acute or convalescent COVID-19. Both conserved end residues are part of each CDR3. A D gene is named only where the DNA matches it firmly. For some rows the clone size is stated as once, few or many, or as a class when expanded; others skip it.

V,J,size,D,CDR3,DNA
TRBV5-6,TRBJ2-2,NA,TRBD1,CASKNTGGGQTGELFF,TGTGCCAGCAAAAACACAGGGGGCGGTCAAACCGGGGAGCTGTTTTTT
TRBV12-3/TRBV12-4,TRBJ2-2,NA,NA,CASSFPGGELFF,TGTGCCAGCAGTTTCCCCGGCGGGGAGCTGTTTTTT
TRBV12-3/TRBV12-4,TRBJ1-1,NA,NA,CASTRTPGGEAFF,TGTGCCAGCACCCGCACCCCGGGAGGTGAAGCTTTCTTT
TRBV7-2,TRBJ2-2,NA,TRBD1,CASSVTLGRGQAGELFF,TGTGCCAGCAGCGTCACACTCGGCAGGGGGCAAGCCGGGGAGCTGTTTTTT
TRBV7-5,TRBJ2-3,NA,NA,CVRSLGGGSTDTQYF,TGTGTCAGAAGCTTAGGGGGGGGGAGCACAGATACGCAGTATTTT
TRBV18,TRBJ1-4,once,TRBD1,CASSPDRDLFF,TGTGCCAGCTCACCGGACAGGGATCTATTTTTT
TRBV9,TRBJ1-1,NA,TRBD1,CASSVGTGGLDTEAFF,TGTGCCAGCAGCGTAGGAACAGGGGGCCTTGACACTGAAGCTTTCTTT
TRBV7-2,TRBJ2-1,NA,TRBD1,CASSGQGRNEQFF,TGTGCCAGCAGCGGACAGGGTAGAAATGAGCAGTTCTTC
TRBV2,TRBJ1-2,once,NA,CASSETGNYGYTF,TGTGCCAGCTCGGAGACAGGAAACTATGGCTACACCTTC
TRBV28,TRBJ1-1,NA,TRBD1,CASSLGTGGGAFF,TGTGCCAGCAGTTTAGGGACAGGGGGGGGAGCTTTCTTT
TRBV21-1,TRBJ2-3,NA,NA,CASSKRWTLGTEPTDTQYF,TGTGCCAGCAGCAAAAGATGGACTTTGGGAACCGAACCCACAGATACGCAGTATTTT
TRBV28,TRBJ1-2,NA,NA,CASSFTYNYGYTF,TGTGCCAGCAGTTTCACATATAACTATGGCTACACCTTC
TRBV20-1,TRBJ2-7,NA,NA,CSARDSYEQYF,TGCAGTGCTAGGGACAGTTACGAGCAGTACTTC
TRBV9,TRBJ2-1,NA,NA,CASSVDESPTRDEQFF,TGTGCCAGCAGCGTTGATGAGAGTCCCACCAGGGATGAGCAGTTCTTC
TRBV28,TRBJ1-2,NA,TRBD1,CASRPPEGARGSNYGYTF,TGTGCCAGCAGACCACCCGAGGGGGCGAGGGGATCTAACTATGGCTACACCTTC
TRBV27,TRBJ1-1,NA,NA,CASSLFYAEGAEAFF,TGTGCCAGCAGTTTATTTTACGCGGAGGGTGCTGAAGCTTTCTTT
TRBV6-5,TRBJ2-5,NA,TRBD1,CASGTDRGQAETQYF,TGTGCCAGCGGAACAGACAGGGGGCAAGCGGAGACCCAGTACTTC
TRBV4-1,TRBJ2-5,NA,TRBD2,CASSPRVSGTRRYF,TGCGCCAGCAGCCCCCGGGTTAGCGGGACCCGTCGGTACTTC